The 5 T cell receptor beta chains presented below share a single source sample, sequenced in a study of cytomegalovirus exposure and HLA in healthy donors. Libraries were prepared by immunoSEQ multiplex PCR; TCRdb keeps only in-frame clonotypes and omits some of them. In the table there are roughly 300,000 clones, 70% to 90% of which are singletons. Sequencing was performed on PBMCs. These receptors all come from a woman younger than 30 in good health and CMV-seronegative.

The genes are TRBV6-5 and TRBJ2-2, with D maybe TRBD2 (6 bases). CDR1 is MNHEY, CDR2 SVGAGI, per germline. Trimming took 0 bases from V and 7 from J, leaving 12 bases between them. This CDR3 is built from 15 residues. The CDR3 bases are TGTGCCAGCAGTTACTCGACGGCGGGGAGCGGGGAGCTGTTTTTT. Translating it yields CASSYSTAGSGELFF.

The chain links TRBV6-5 to TRBJ2-7, with 8 bases identical to TRBD2. CDR3 size: 14 residues. Trimming removed 7 bases from V and 3 bases from J; junction bases left unmatched: 8. Germline V gene data show CDR1 as MNHEY and CDR2 as SVGAGI. CDR3 sequence: CASTKAGGDYEQYF. The CDR3 bases are TGTGCCAGCACCAAGGCGGGGGGCGACTACGAGCAGTACTTC.

The rearrangement uses TRBV7-2 and TRBJ2-5, with TRBD1 matching 9 bases. The trim removed 3 bases at V and 5 bases at J, leaving 4 bases unmatched. Germline assignment: CDR1 SGHTA and CDR2 FQGNSA. The CDR3 runs to 14 residues. For the CDR3, the DNA is TGTGCCAGCAGCTTGAACAGGGGGCATGAGACCCAGTACTTC. Amino acids: CASSLNRGHETQYF.

V usage is TRBV27 and J usage is TRBJ2-7; D possibly corresponds to TRBD2 (5 bases). V lost 2 bases and J lost 0, with 11 bases in between. Germline loops: CDR1 MNHEY, CDR2 SMNVEV (reference sequence). The CDR3 has 15 amino acids. CDR3 DNA: TGTGCCAGCAGTTTAATGAGGGAGACCTCCTACGAGCAGTACTTC. Its translation is CASSLMRETSYEQYF.

V and J are TRBV15 and TRBJ2-5, with 7 bases that match TRBD1. The CDR3 consists of 14 residues. J was trimmed by 3 bases and V by 1 base; bases with no gene match: 2. Germline assignment: CDR1 LNHNV and CDR2 YYDKDF (reference sequence). Written as DNA, the CDR3 is TGTGCCACCAGCAGAGGTGGGACAGAAGAGACCCAGTACTTC. Translated, it gives CATSRGGTEETQYF.